The rows below give T cell receptor beta chains drawn from one sample of a study of cytomegalovirus exposure and HLA in healthy donors. Profiled with immunoSEQ multiplex PCR; TCRdb holds only in-frame clones, not every one. Here the sample spans around 250,000 clones, 90% being singletons. The sequenced sample consisted of PBMCs. These receptors came from a woman between 18 and 29 years old in good health and CMV-seronegative. CDR3s include the opening cysteine and the closing phenylalanine or tryptophan. D genes are given only for firm matches. Clone size is shown for a subset of rows, as once, few, many or a class of expanded clone.

len,abundance,j_gene,d_gene,v_gene,CDR3nt,CDR3aa
15,once,TRBJ2-1,.,TRBV7-6,TGTGCCAGCAGCTTAGAGGGAATGGGGGGAAATGAGCAGTTCTTC,CASSLEGMGGNEQFF
16,.,TRBJ2-7,.,TRBV6-5,TGTGCCAGCAGTTCCAGGGGAGAGGGGATCCTAGACGAGCAGTACTTC,CASSSRGEGILDEQYF
18,.,TRBJ1-6,.,TRBV19,TGTGCCAGTAGTATATTTTTCTCTGGACGGGACTATAATTCACCCCTCCACTTT,CASSIFFSGRDYNSPLHF
15,.,TRBJ1-5,.,TRBV7-2,TGTGCCAGCAGCTTAGTCCTGGCACCAAATCAGCCCCAGCATTTT,CASSLVLAPNQPQHF
16,.,TRBJ2-3,.,TRBV7-9,TGTGCCAGCAGCAGTAATCACGGAGTCGGCACAGATACGCAGTATTTT,CASSSNHGVGTDTQYF
16,.,TRBJ1-3,TRBD1,TRBV4-2,TGTGCCAGCAGCCAAGGACAGGGGGCGTTCGGAAACACCATATATTTT,CASSQGQGAFGNTIYF
12,.,TRBJ1-2,.,TRBV9,TGTGCCAGCAGCGTATCAGGAGGTGGCTACACCTTC,CASSVSGGGYTF
15,once,TRBJ1-1,.,TRBV9,TGTGCCAGCAGCGTAGTGCGGGGACCGAACACTGAAGCTTTCTTT,CASSVVRGPNTEAFF
15,.,TRBJ2-3,TRBD2,TRBV6-4,TGTGCCAGCAGTGACTCAAGCGGGACCACAGATACGCAGTATTTT,CASSDSSGTTDTQYF
14,.,TRBJ1-5,TRBD1,TRBV4-1,TGCGCCAGCAGCCAGGACAGGGGAGATCAGCCCCAGCATTTT,CASSQDRGDQPQHF
12,.,TRBJ2-5,.,TRBV7-8,TGTGCCAGCAGGTGGGGCCGGGAGACCCAGTACTTC,CASRWGRETQYF
15,.,TRBJ1-1,.,TRBV28,TGTGCCAGCAGCCCCGAGACAGACATGAACACTGAAGCTTTCTTT,CASSPETDMNTEAFF
14,.,TRBJ2-7,TRBD1,TRBV9,TGTGCCAGCAGCCCAAGGGACAGTCCCTACGAGCAGTACTTC,CASSPRDSPYEQYF
20,.,TRBJ2-7,TRBD2,TRBV4-1,TGCGCCAGCAGAATAAGACCCGGGACTAGCGGGGGGCCCCCGACCTACGAGCAGTACTTC,CASRIRPGTSGGPPTYEQYF
15,.,TRBJ2-7,TRBD1,TRBV7-2,TGTGCCAGCAGAGCTCGGACAGGGGCTGTCTACGAGCAGTACTTC,CASRARTGAVYEQYF
14,.,TRBJ1-3,.,TRBV18,TGTGCCAGCTCACCACCTTTCGGTTTGAACACCATATATTTT,CASSPPFGLNTIYF
15,.,TRBJ2-6,.,TRBV6-5,TGTGCCACAGTGCAGGGTTTCTCTGGGGCCAACGTCCTGACTTTC,CATVQGFSGANVLTF
15,.,TRBJ1-6,TRBD1,TRBV6-6,TGTGCCAGCAGTGGGACAGGGGGGGACCTTTCTCCCCTCCACTTT,CASSGTGGDLSPLHF
13,.,TRBJ1-1,.,TRBV14,TGTGCCAGCAGCCAAGATCTACAGACTGAAGCTTTCTTT,CASSQDLQTEAFF
15,once,TRBJ2-2,.,TRBV15,TGTGCCACCAGCAGAGATGTAAGCCTCACCGGGGAGCTGTTTTTT,CATSRDVSLTGELFF
13,.,TRBJ2-5,TRBD1,TRBV27,TGTGCCAGCAGTGCGGACAGGGTAGAGACCCAGTACTTC,CASSADRVETQYF
15,.,TRBJ2-7,TRBD1,TRBV28,TGTGCCAGCAGTTCGTCGCAGGGGGTCACCTACGAGCAGTACTTC,CASSSSQGVTYEQYF
15,.,TRBJ1-5,.,TRBV28,TGTGCCAGCAGTCCCTGGGAACAGGGCGGCCAGCCCCAGCATTTT,CASSPWEQGGQPQHF
16,.,TRBJ1-2,TRBD1,TRBV27,TGTGCCAGCAGACGGACAGGGGGCAGTTTGAACTATGGCTACACCTTC,CASRRTGGSLNYGYTF
14,.,TRBJ1-5,TRBD1,TRBV6-5,TGTGCCAGCAGTCGGACAGGGGACAATCAGCCCCAGCATTTT,CASSRTGDNQPQHF
15,.,TRBJ2-5,TRBD2,TRBV19,TGTGCCAGTAGTCCGGGACTAGCTCGGCAAGAGACCCAGTACTTC,CASSPGLARQETQYF
14,.,TRBJ2-2,.,TRBV5-4,TGTGCCAGCAGCCGCGCAGGGGACACCGGGGAGCTGTTTTTT,CASSRAGDTGELFF
13,.,TRBJ2-1,TRBD2,TRBV5-1,TGCGCCAGCAGCCCGGGACTAGCGGGGGTCCGGTTCTTC,CASSPGLAGVRFF
15,.,TRBJ1-2,.,TRBV5-4,TGTGCCAGCAGCTTGGGGAGAGCAACTAACTATGGCTACACCTTC,CASSLGRATNYGYTF
17,.,TRBJ2-3,TRBD1,TRBV10-3,TGTGCCATCGGGAACCTCAGGGGGACAGGGATGTCAGATACGCAGTATTTT,CAIGNLRGTGMSDTQYF
15,.,TRBJ2-2,TRBD1,TRBV5-4,TGTGCCAGCAGCTTCGTTGGACAGGGCACCGGGGAGCTGTTTTTT,CASSFVGQGTGELFF
15,.,TRBJ2-5,.,TRBV5-1,TGCGCCAGCAGCTTGTTAGGACAGAAAATTGAGACCCAGTACTTC,CASSLLGQKIETQYF
12,.,TRBJ2-1,.,TRBV4-1,TGCGCCAGCAGCCAGGGGACACATGAGCAGTTCTTC,CASSQGTHEQFF
16,.,TRBJ1-1,.,TRBV4-3,TGCGCCAGCAGCCAAGAGCTCAGAGGCCGGGGGACTGAAGCTTTCTTT,CASSQELRGRGTEAFF
14,few,TRBJ1-1,.,TRBV6-6,TGTGCCAGCATGAGGGACTACATGAACACTGAAGCTTTCTTT,CASMRDYMNTEAFF